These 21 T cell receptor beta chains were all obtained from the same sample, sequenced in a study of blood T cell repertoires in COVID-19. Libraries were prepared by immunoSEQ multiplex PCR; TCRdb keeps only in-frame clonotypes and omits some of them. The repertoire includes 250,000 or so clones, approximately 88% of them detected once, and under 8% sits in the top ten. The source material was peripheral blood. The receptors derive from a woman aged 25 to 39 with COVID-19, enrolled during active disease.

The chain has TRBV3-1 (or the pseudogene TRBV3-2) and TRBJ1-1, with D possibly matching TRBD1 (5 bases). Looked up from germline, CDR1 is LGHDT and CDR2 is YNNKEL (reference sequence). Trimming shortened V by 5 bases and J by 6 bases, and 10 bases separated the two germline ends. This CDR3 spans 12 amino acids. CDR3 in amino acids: CASSSGLPEAFF. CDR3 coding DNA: TGTGCCAGCAGCTCAGGGTTACCTGAAGCTTTCTTT.

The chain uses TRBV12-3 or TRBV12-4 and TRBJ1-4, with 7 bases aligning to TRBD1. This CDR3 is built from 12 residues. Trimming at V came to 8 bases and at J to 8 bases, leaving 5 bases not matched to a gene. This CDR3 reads CASGTAKEKLFF. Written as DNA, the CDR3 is TGTGCCAGCGGGACAGCAAAGGAAAAACTGTTTTTT.

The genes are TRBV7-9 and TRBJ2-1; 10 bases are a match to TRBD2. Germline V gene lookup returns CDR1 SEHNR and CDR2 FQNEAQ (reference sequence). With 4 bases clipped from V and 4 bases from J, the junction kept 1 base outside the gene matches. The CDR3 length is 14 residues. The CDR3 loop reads CASSSSGGYNEQFF. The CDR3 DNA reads TGTGCCAGCAGCTCTAGCGGGGGTTACAATGAGCAGTTCTTC.

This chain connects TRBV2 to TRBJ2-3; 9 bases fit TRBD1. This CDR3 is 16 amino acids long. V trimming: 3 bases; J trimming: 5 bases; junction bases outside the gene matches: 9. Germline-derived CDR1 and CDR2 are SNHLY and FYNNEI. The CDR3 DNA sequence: TGTGCCAGCAGTGACTTAGGGACAGGGTTTTTAGATACGCAGTATTTT. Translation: CASSDLGTGFLDTQYF. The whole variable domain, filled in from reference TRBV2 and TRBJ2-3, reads EPEVTQTPSHQVTQMGQEVILRCVPISNHLYFYWYRQILGQKVEFLVSFYNNEISEKSEIFDDQFSVERPDGSNFTLKIRSTKLEDSAMYFCASSDLGTGFLDTQYFGPGTRLTVL.

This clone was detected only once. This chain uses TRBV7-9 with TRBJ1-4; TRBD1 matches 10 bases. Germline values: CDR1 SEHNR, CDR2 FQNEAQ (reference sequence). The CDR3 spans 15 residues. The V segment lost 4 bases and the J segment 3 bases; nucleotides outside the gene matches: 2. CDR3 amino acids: CASSSGTGANEKLFF. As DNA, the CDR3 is TGTGCCAGCAGCTCGGGGACAGGGGCTAATGAAAAACTGTTTTTT. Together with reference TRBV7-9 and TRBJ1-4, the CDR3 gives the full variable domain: DTGVSQNPRHKITKRGQNVTFRCDPISEHNRLYWYRQTLGQGPEFLTYFQNEAQLEKSRLLSDRFSAERPKGSFSTLEIQRTEQGDSAMYLCASSSGTGANEKLFFGSGTQLSVL.

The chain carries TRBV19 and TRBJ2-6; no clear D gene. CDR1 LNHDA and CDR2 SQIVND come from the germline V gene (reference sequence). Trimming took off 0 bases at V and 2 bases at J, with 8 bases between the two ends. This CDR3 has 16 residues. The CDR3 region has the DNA TGTGCCAGTAGTATAGATGGTTCTACTGGGGCCAACGTCCTGACTTTC. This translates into CASSIDGSTGANVLTF.

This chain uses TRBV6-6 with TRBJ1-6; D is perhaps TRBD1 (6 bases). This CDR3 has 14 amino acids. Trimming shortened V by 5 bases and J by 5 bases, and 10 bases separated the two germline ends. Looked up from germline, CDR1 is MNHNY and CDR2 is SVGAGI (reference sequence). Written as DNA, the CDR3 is TGTGCCAGCAGTACGCACAGGGATAATTCACCCCTCCACTTT. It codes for CASSTHRDNSPLHF.

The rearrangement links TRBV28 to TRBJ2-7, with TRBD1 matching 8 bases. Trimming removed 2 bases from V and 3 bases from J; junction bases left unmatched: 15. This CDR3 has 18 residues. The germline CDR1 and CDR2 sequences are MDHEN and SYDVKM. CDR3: CASSLPPGGSTSIYEQYV. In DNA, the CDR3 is TGTGCCAGCAGTTTACCCCCAGGGGGCTCAACCTCCATCTACGAGCAGTACGTC.

The chain's CDR3 is CASSSGSRDEKLFF. As DNA, the CDR3 is TGCGCCAGCAGCTCCGGGAGTCGCGATGAAAAACTGTTTTTT. The chain uses TRBV5-1 and TRBJ1-4; D call uncertain. The ends were cut back, 3 bases at V and 6 bases at J, with 12 bases in the middle. CDR3 length: 14 amino acids. Germline loops: CDR1 SGHRS, CDR2 YFSETQ.

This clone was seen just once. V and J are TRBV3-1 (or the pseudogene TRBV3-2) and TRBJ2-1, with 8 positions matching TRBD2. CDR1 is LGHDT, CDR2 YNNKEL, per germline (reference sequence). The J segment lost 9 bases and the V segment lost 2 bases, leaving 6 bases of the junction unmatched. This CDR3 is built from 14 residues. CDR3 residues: CASSQPGGVGEQFF. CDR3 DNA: TGTGCCAGCAGCCAACCCGGGGGGGTGGGTGAGCAGTTCTTC.

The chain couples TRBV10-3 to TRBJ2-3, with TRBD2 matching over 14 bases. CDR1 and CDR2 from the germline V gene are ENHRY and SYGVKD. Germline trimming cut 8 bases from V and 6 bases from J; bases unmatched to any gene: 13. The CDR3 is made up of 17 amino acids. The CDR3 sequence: CAIRDTRLAGGPDTQYF. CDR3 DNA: TGTGCCATCCGGGATACACGACTAGCGGGGGGGCCGGATACGCAGTATTTT.

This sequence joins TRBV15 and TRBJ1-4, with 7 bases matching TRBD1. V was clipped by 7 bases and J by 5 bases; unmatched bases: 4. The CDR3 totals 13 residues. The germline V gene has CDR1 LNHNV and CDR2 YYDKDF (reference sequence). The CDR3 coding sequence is TGTGCCACCAAAGGGGGCTGGAATGAAAAACTGTTTTTT. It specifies CATKGGWNEKLFF.

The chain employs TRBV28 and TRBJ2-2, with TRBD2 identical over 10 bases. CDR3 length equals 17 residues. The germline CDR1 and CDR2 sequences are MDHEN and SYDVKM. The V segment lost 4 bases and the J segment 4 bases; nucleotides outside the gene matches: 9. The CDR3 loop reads CASSWGVTSGVTGELFF. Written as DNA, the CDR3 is TGTGCCAGCAGTTGGGGGGTAACTAGCGGGGTCACCGGGGAGCTGTTTTTT.

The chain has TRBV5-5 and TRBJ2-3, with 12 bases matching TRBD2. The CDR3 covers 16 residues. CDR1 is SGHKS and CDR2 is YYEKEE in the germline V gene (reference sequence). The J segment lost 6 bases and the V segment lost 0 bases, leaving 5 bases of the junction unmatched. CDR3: CASSLGLAGDVDTQYF. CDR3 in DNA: TGTGCCAGCAGCTTGGGACTAGCGGGAGATGTGGATACGCAGTATTTT.

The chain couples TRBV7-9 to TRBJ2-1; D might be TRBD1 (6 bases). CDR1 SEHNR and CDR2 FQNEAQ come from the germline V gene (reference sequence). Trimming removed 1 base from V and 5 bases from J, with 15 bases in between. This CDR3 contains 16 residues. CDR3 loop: CASSLVGRGQHNEQFF. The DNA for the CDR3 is TGTGCCAGCAGCTTAGTCGGCAGGGGTCAACACAATGAGCAGTTCTTC. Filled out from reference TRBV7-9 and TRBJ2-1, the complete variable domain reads DTGVSQNPRHKITKRGQNVTFRCDPISEHNRLYWYRQTLGQGPEFLTYFQNEAQLEKSRLLSDRFSAERPKGSFSTLEIQRTEQGDSAMYLCASSLVGRGQHNEQFFGPGTRLTVL.

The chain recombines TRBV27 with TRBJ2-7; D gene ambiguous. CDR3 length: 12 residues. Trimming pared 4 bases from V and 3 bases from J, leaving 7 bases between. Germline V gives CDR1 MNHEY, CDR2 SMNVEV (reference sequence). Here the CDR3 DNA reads TGTGCCAGCAGTTCAAACATCTACGAGCAGTACTTC. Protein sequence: CASSSNIYEQYF.

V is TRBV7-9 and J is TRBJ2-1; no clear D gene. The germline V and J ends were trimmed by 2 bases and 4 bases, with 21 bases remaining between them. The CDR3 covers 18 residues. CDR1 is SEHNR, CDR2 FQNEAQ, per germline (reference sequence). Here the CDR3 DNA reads TGTGCCAGCAGCTTATGGCCCTCCGAGGATGGGTCGTACAATGAGCAGTTCTTC. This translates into CASSLWPSEDGSYNEQFF.

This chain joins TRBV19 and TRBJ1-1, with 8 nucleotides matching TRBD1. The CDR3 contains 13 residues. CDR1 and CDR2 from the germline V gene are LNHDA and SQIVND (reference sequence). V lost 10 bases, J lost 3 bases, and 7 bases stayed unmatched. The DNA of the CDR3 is TGTGCCACTAAGACGACAGGGGACACTGAAGCTTTCTTT. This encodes CATKTTGDTEAFF.

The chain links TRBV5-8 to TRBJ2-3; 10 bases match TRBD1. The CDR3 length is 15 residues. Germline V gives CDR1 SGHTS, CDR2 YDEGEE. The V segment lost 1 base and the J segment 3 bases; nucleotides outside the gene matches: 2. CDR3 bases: TGTGCCAGCAGCTTGTGGACAGGGGGGACAGATACGCAGTATTTT. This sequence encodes CASSLWTGGTDTQYF.

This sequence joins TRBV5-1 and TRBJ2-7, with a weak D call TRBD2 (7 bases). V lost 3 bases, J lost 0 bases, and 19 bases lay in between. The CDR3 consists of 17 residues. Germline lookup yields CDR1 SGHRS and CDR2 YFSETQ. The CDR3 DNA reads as TGCGCCAGCAGCTACGAAGAAAGAGGGGGGGCCTCCTACGAGCAGTACTTC. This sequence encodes CASSYEERGGASYEQYF.

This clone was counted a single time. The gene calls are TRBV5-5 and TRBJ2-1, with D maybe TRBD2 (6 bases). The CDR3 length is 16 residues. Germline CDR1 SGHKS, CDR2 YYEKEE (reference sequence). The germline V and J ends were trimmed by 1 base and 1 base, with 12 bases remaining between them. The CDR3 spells CASSLWRGDSYNEQFF. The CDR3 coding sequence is TGTGCCAGCAGCTTGTGGCGGGGTGATTCCTACAATGAGCAGTTCTTC.